This T cell receptor beta chain originates from a study of T-cell memory formation after mild COVID-19. The wider study: Among the donors, TCR clusters were largely specific to each donor. Overall study findings and caveats: Contracting CD4+ clones were located mainly in CM and EM, and CD8+ clones in EMRA. Later expanders leaned CD4+, whereas clones that contracted between day 15 and 85 were balanced CD4/CD8.

5'RACE with constant-segment primers yielded barcoded, UMI-tagged TCR alpha and TCR beta cDNA libraries. TCRdb passed the 5' RACE reads through MiXCR, listing each CDR3 protein once. The sample holds about 200,000 distinct CDR3 sequences; about 9.2% are singletons and the top ten take around 3.4%. This clonotype was counted between two and nine times. The antigen is not known. The clonotype originates from a man aged 18 to 30 who had mild COVID-19 (a few samples of this study predate the infection). Cell type and time point are not known. Sequencing used PBMCs or a T cell subset sorted from them (not recorded which).

The CDR3 spells CASSLRAGGVSNEQFF. For the CDR3, the DNA is TGTGCCAGCAGCTTAAGGGCGGGAGGGGTCAGCAATGAGCAGTTCTTC. The chain is built from TRBV11-1 and TRBJ2-1; 9 bases match TRBD2. This CDR3 contains 16 residues. Looked up from germline, CDR1 is SGHAT and CDR2 is FQDESV (reference sequence). Losses at the gene ends were 2 bases for V and 6 bases for J; bases not matched to a gene: 8. The whole variable domain, filled in from reference TRBV11-1 and TRBJ2-1, reads EAEVAQSPRYKITEKSQAVAFWCDPISGHATLYWYRQILGQGPELLVQFQDESVVDDSQLPKDRFSAERLKGVDSTLKIQPAELGDSAMYLCASSLRAGGVSNEQFFGPGTRLTVL.